This TCR beta chain was sequenced for a study of cytomegalovirus exposure and HLA in healthy donors (dated by TCRdb to 2016 to 2017). Study-level background: According to an earlier analysis of 587 of the donors, some 170 million T cells yielded 95 million to 140 million unique TCR beta sequences and about 300 Gb of sequence data. The genetic ancestry cluster associated with self-reported Caucasian donors included over 80% of the approximately 400 genotyped donors. In a later genetic analysis, genome-wide SNP genotypes for 398 of the 666 donors were used, and that subset was treated as a discovery cohort. Approximately 300 gigabases of sequencing data and around 80 million unique TCR sequences made up an early release that covered under 750 HLA-typed donors. The study was designed to test whether signatures of past pathogen exposure could be identified by cataloging public T cell receptors. Roughly 5 DR-DQ haplotypes were treated as single units for association and clustering because of strong linkage in the cohort. A later analysis re-examined previously published TCR beta repertoires from roughly 720 donors and added high-resolution HLA genotyping to investigate patterns of TCR occurrence. The number of typed donors differed by locus: about 620-640 for A, B, C, DRB1 and DQB1; 522 for DQA1; around 610 for DPA1; and 400 to 480 for DPB1. Both class I and class II loci were covered by HLA typing, at four-digit resolution. To decide whether each TCR beta V gene segment behaved as functional or pseudogenic, an earlier analysis of some 600 of the donors relied on high-throughput TCR beta sequencing. The T cell repertoires of around 730 subjects were profiled by immunosequencing and related to cytomegalovirus serostatus. Donor age, sex, ethnicity and CMV serostatus were compiled together with the repertoire data. Rather than drawing on any new phenotypic data, the later analysis identified candidate immune exposures from TCR beta sequences and the way those sequences occurred across donors. To predict cytomegalovirus infection status, the study combined high-throughput TCR immunosequencing, statistical association of individual TCRs with disease status, and machine learning. Across about 370 genotyped donors of the cohort, an average of about 240,000 unique TCR beta nucleotide sequences per donor were sequenced, and roughly a sixth of those sequences were non-productive. Every repertoire in the discovery cohort had been generated on one and the same sequencing platform. A separate validation cohort of roughly 120 different subjects was used in addition to the approximately 700-subject first cohort. Results the study describes overall, beyond this receptor: The only immune exposure information available for the cohort was CMV serostatus. Strong co-occurrence of HLA alleles, especially DR and DQ, made assigning TCR associations to individual alleles difficult. Because some donors lacked HLA typing at each locus, the association tests relied only on the typed subset. Broadly in line with IMGT annotations, most TCR beta V segments showed up in productive rearrangements about 90% or about 30% of the time in an earlier analysis of 587 of the donors. Some IMGT-functional V segments, including TRBV6-2 and TRBV6-3, could not be distinguished by the 87-base-pair reads and were therefore excluded. Several of the top co-occurrence clusters appeared to be linked to parvovirus B19, influenza, CMV and Epstein-Barr virus, according to a later analysis. Linkage disequilibrium might explain the correlated functional status among segregating V segments, but an unknown experimental factor could not be excluded. In a later genetic analysis, a missense DCLRE1C variant was associated with V-gene and J-gene trimming of TCR beta chains, and the association was replicated in an independent cohort. The classifier was reported to diagnose cytomegalovirus status with high specificity and sensitivity in both the original cohort and the validation cohort. In vitro tests confirmed that a few of the cytomegalovirus-associated TCR beta chains recognize cytomegalovirus antigens. A total of 164 TCR beta chains were listed by the study as associated with cytomegalovirus. A later analysis found that TCR association rates varied across HLA loci, with DRB1 alleles showing the most associated TCRs and HLA-C alleles the fewest. A further reported finding was that TCR beta sequences accurately predicted the HLA-A and HLA-B alleles for most subjects in the first cohort. The sequencing pipeline was judged likely to have produced a cluster of highly shared sequence variants as a technical artifact. In a later analysis, most CMV-associated TCR beta chains were found to appear HLA-restricted, with HLA associations seemingly driven largely by CMV exposure. A later analysis found that HLA-associated TCR beta chains were more clonally expanded and had lower generation probabilities than equally common non-associated chains. Sequencing depth was assumed to be roughly uniform across donors in the presence/absence analyses, though that assumption may not hold. Most TCR sequences were seen in very few donors, while some public TCRs were found in many individuals. Only TCR beta chains were sequenced in this cohort, and the absence of alpha or paired-chain data limited detectable features. The earlier analysis of fewer than 750 of the donors excluded about 16 rarely observed V segments, including chromosome 9 orphons, because counts were too low. In a later genetic analysis, fewer N-insertions in productive TCRs were reported among donors in an Asian-associated ancestry cluster than the roughly 710-donor mean. The authors suggested that the approach could potentially be generalized to other disease states and immunological phenotypes. Specific HLA alleles were associated with more than 15,000 TCR beta sequences at a false discovery rate of 0.05 in a later analysis.

Receptor libraries were prepared by the immunoSEQ multiplex PCR assay. For the multiplex PCR, a mixture combining 60 forward primers for TCR Vbeta segments and 13 reverse primers for TCR Jbeta segments was used. The CDR3 region of rearranged TCR beta genes was amplified from genomic DNA with a multiplex PCR assay. Amplified TCR beta libraries were sequenced as 87-base-pair reads on the Illumina HiSeq System. As for the original processing: In a later analysis, tens of millions of unique TCR beta chains were counted across the roughly 610 repertoires, and approximately 9.9 million of these chains were shared by at least two donors. To remove PCR and sequencing errors, raw reads were error-corrected and collapsed into unique sequences using a nearest-neighbor algorithm that merged closely related sequences. Alignment of CDR3 sequences to IMGT reference sequences was used to assign V, D and J gene segments. For a sequence to be retained, a match of at least six nucleotides was required to both a V gene segment and a J gene segment. A rearrangement was called productive if the CDR3 had no stop codons and remained in frame with V and J, and every other rearrangement was called non-productive. Following IMGT convention, CDR3 was defined as the stretch from the second conserved V-encoded cysteine to the conserved J-encoded phenylalanine. The earlier analysis of about 620 of the donors excluded sequences that lacked an unambiguous match to a single V gene segment. An earlier analysis of a few hundred of the donors called V segments functional above 56.7% productive rearrangements and segregating when the between-donor standard deviation exceeded 5%. A statistical classification framework was built for diagnosing cytomegalovirus status from the catalog of TCR beta chain sequences. In a later analysis, V and J genes were assigned by comparing TCR nucleotide sequences against IMGT/GENE-DB human TR gene sequences. In a later analysis, CDR3 sequences and most-parsimonious VDJ recombination scenarios were assigned using the TCRdist pipeline. In a later analysis, each TCR beta chain was defined by its CDR3 amino acid sequence together with its V-gene family, and reads without a unique V-gene family were excluded. As a way to deal with suspected cross-contamination and a sequencing artifact, a later analysis dropped 592 nucleotide sequences that were highly shared and had low generation probability. In a later analysis, a clonal expansion index was calculated for each public chain from normalized within-repertoire ranks of inferred template counts. Generation probabilities in a later analysis came from a VDJ recombination model fitted to out-of-frame rearrangements, and those results were checked against IGoR. A later analysis scored TCR-TCR, TCR-HLA and TCR-CMV co-occurrence with hypergeometric tests, applying a repertoire-size bias correction to TCR pairs. In a later analysis, false discovery rates were estimated by permuting HLA or CMV assignments 20 times. In a later analysis, co-occurring TCRs were grouped using DBSCAN, with TCRdist sequence similarity added in when clustering inside HLA-allele-positive subsets. Repertoires with fewer than 30,000 or more than 120,000 public chains were left out of co-occurrence clustering, as were about five repertoires with anomalous nucleotide sharing. As stored in TCRdb, this immuneACCESS dataset retains in-frame rearrangements with V and J assigned. A fraction of the clones does not appear; measured against another copy, unresolved V genes explain less than half of the discrepancy, and the remainder lacks a known reason. For V, J and clone size, that table is used; D and trimming come from the DNA. The sample includes around 85,000 clones, with about 80% observed a single time. The ten largest clones add up to about 30% of the sample.

The cohort consisted of 666 healthy bone marrow donors. Cohort members were all nominally healthy when sampled, although unrecorded immune exposures were likely present. The donor tested CMV seropositive, placing the donor among the roughly 270 seropositive members of the cohort. Every donor gave a peripheral blood sample, and the peripheral blood mononuclear cells from that sample were used for TCR beta sequencing. The Qiagen DNeasy Blood Extraction Kit was used to extract genomic DNA from the blood cell samples. In its sample, this clone was seen once. Its binding antigen is unknown. No qualities accompany the bases; no much larger clone lies one base away. CDR1 and CDR2 are drawn from the germline V gene: SGHRS, YFSETQ. The CDR3 sequence holds 15 residues, the cysteine and phenylalanine included. Solely the CDR3 DNA is kept, with 45 bases framed from the first base. Ends trimmed: V by 3 bases, J by 7 bases; bases unmatched to a gene: 11.

This clonotype was sampled from a man in his fifties in good health and CMV-seropositive. The chain was built from TRBV5-1 and TRBJ1-1, with 8 central nucleotides matching TRBD1. Sample: PBMCs. At the DNA level, the sequence is TGCGCCAGCAGCTACCCCGACAGGGGTTTTGGTGAAGCTTTCTTT. Translated, it reads CASSYPDRGFGEAFF.